These 11 T cell receptor beta chains share one sample of origin, sequenced in a study of control samples from healthy donors and cancer patients. TCRdb's copy holds only in-frame clones and misses some; the assay was immunoSEQ multiplex PCR. The sample has 28,000 or so clones; 82% are singletons. The specimen was PBMCs. The receptors derive from a man in his 60s with colorectal cancer.

The J gene is TRBJ2-3, the V gene TRBV5-4, with 10 bases matching TRBD2. The CDR3 is 16 amino acids. The V and J ends lost 0 bases and 2 bases, in that order; junction bases with no gene match: 3. CDR1 and CDR2 (germline): SGHNT, YYREEE (reference sequence). The CDR3 loop is CASSLGSGGPTDTQYF. The CDR3 bases are TGTGCCAGCAGCTTGGGTAGCGGGGGGCCCACAGATACGCAGTATTTT.

The chain joins TRBV4-1 to TRBJ2-5; TRBD1 matches at 8 bases. This CDR3 has 16 residues. Germline V lookup: CDR1 MGHRA, CDR2 YSYEKL. After removal of 1 base from V and 1 base from J, the junction contained 5 bases not matched to a gene. The CDR3 nucleotides are TGCGCCAGCAGCCAAGGAATCGGGACAGGCCAAGAGACCCAGTACTTC. The encoded protein is CASSQGIGTGQETQYF.

The V call is TRBV11-2, the J call TRBJ2-4, with 10 nucleotides matching TRBD1. V was pared by 1 base and J by 4 bases, with 7 bases of the junction left unmatched. The germline CDR1 and CDR2 sequences are SGHAT and FQNNGV. The CDR3 contains 17 residues. This CDR3 reads CASSLGFSDRGKNIQYF. The CDR3 nucleotides are TGTGCCAGCAGCTTAGGCTTTTCGGACAGGGGGAAAAACATTCAGTACTTC.

In its sample, this clone was seen once. This chain links TRBV19 with TRBJ1-6; D gene uncertain. Trimming left V 6 bases short and J 6 bases short, with 18 bases between. This CDR3 contains 16 residues. Germline V gene sequence: CDR1 LNHDA, CDR2 SQIVND (reference sequence). CDR3 amino acids: CASRMMAEARNSPLHF. DNA for the CDR3: TGTGCCAGTAGAATGATGGCAGAGGCCCGTAATTCACCCCTCCACTTT. The full variable domain, rest sourced from reference TRBV19 and TRBJ1-6, is DGGITQSPKYLFRKEGQNVTLSCEQNLNHDAMYWYRQDPGQGLRLIYYSQIVNDFQKGDIAEGYSVSREKKESFPLTVTSAQKNPTAFYLCASRMMAEARNSPLHFGNGTRLTVT.

The rearrangement joins TRBV3-1 (or the pseudogene TRBV3-2) to TRBJ1-1; 11 bases align to TRBD1. The V and J ends lost 4 bases and 5 bases, in that order; junction bases with no gene match: 6. The CDR3 covers 15 residues. The V gene's germline CDR1 is LGHDT and CDR2 YNNKEL (reference sequence). CDR3 in amino acids: CASSRLGQGGTEAFF. As DNA, the CDR3 is TGTGCCAGCAGCCGTTTGGGACAGGGGGGAACTGAAGCTTTCTTT.

The J gene is TRBJ2-3, the V gene TRBV3-1 (or the pseudogene TRBV3-2), with 12 bases that match TRBD2. The CDR3 contains 16 residues. The V gene's germline CDR1 is LGHDT and CDR2 YNNKEL (reference sequence). The ends lost 4 bases at V and 5 bases at J; junction bases unmatched: 7. The CDR3 protein is CASSRGLAGFGDTQYF. As DNA, the CDR3 is TGTGCCAGCAGCCGTGGACTAGCGGGGTTTGGAGATACGCAGTATTTT.

This clone was seen just once. The gene calls are TRBV27 and TRBJ2-1; D gene ambiguous. CDR3 length equals 15 residues. V lost 5 bases and J 2 bases, leaving 13 bases between the germline ends. Germline CDR1 MNHEY, CDR2 SMNVEV (reference sequence). CDR3 loop: CASSPKGLAYNEQFF. The CDR3 DNA is TGTGCCAGCAGTCCGAAAGGGCTAGCCTACAATGAGCAGTTCTTC.

V gene TRBV24-1 combines with J gene TRBJ1-5; D perhaps matches TRBD1 (5 bases). Per the germline V gene, CDR1 is KGHDR and CDR2 is SFDVKD. Deletions cut 11 bases from V and 2 bases from J, with 9 bases between. CDR3 length: 12 residues. CDR3 nucleotides: TGTGCCATCCCGGGGGGCAATCAGCCCCAGCATTTT. It is translated as CAIPGGNQPQHF.

The genes are TRBV19 and TRBJ1-1; 8 bases line up with TRBD1. The CDR3 extends over 14 amino acids. Germline CDR1 LNHDA, CDR2 SQIVND (reference sequence). Losses at the gene ends were 7 bases for V and 1 base for J; bases not matched to a gene: 5. The CDR3 region has the DNA TGTGCCAGTATGGGACAGGCGGCGAACACTGAAGCTTTCTTT. It encodes CASMGQAANTEAFF.

J is TRBJ2-2 and V is TRBV5-4; TRBD2 matches at 8 bases. This CDR3 contains 15 residues. Germline assignment: CDR1 SGHNT and CDR2 YYREEE (reference sequence). V was pared by 2 bases and J by 3 bases, with 3 bases of the junction left unmatched. The CDR3 protein is CASSLRGGDTGELFF. As DNA, the CDR3 is TGTGCCAGCAGCTTACGGGGGGGCGACACCGGGGAGCTGTTTTTT.

V usage is TRBV4-1 and J usage is TRBJ1-4; no firm D call. The CDR3 is made up of 15 amino acids. CDR1 is MGHRA and CDR2 is YSYEKL in the germline V gene. Trimming removed 3 bases from V and 0 bases from J, with 8 bases in between. This CDR3 reads CASSHFEATNEKLFF. CDR3 sequence (DNA): TGCGCCAGCAGCCACTTTGAGGCAACTAATGAAAAACTGTTTTTT.